The rows below give T cell receptor beta chains drawn from one sample of a study of OX40 agonist ivuxolimab in advanced cancers. The protocol was immunoSEQ multiplex PCR, while the TCRdb copy is restricted to in-frame clones and leaves out a portion. Found here are roughly 48,000 clones, about nine tenths of them singletons; the top ten hold around 6.4%. The specimen comprised CD4+ or CD8+ T cells sorted from blood, sampled in a trial of the OX40 agonist ivuxolimab. The receptors derive from an adult with an advanced solid tumor such as melanoma, head and neck, liver or kidney cancer. Both conserved end residues are part of each CDR3. D genes are given only for firm matches. The size field is filled for only some rows; it gives once, few, many or a size class.

D	V	size	J	CDR3	DNA
.	TRBV6-5	.	TRBJ1-1	CASSEKWGTEAFF	TGTGCCAGCAGTGAAAAGTGGGGTACTGAAGCTTTCTTT
.	TRBV21-1	.	TRBJ2-3	CASSSWTGADTDTQYF	TGTGCCAGCAGCTCATGGACAGGGGCCGACACAGATACGCAGTATTTT
.	TRBV9	.	TRBJ1-5	CASSVGGSSQPQHF	TGTGCCAGCAGCGTAGGGGGGTCAAGTCAGCCCCAGCATTTT
.	TRBV6-5	.	TRBJ2-3	CASSYGGDPSTDTQYF	TGTGCCAGCAGTTACGGAGGAGACCCAAGCACAGATACGCAGTATTTT
.	TRBV5-1	few	TRBJ1-2	CASSLEQPNYGYTF	TGCGCCAGCAGCTTGGAACAGCCTAACTATGGCTACACCTTC
TRBD1	TRBV11-2	.	TRBJ1-1	CASSPEGGAEAFF	TGTGCCAGCAGCCCCGAAGGGGGCGCTGAAGCTTTCTTT
TRBD1	TRBV10-3	.	TRBJ1-2	CAISADRDYSYTF	TGTGCCATCAGCGCTGACAGGGATTATAGCTACACCTTC
.	TRBV19	.	TRBJ2-7	CASSIGQLSSYEQYF	TGTGCCAGTAGTATCGGGCAGCTGAGCTCCTACGAGCAGTACTTC
TRBD1	TRBV18	.	TRBJ2-7	CASSPSLATGGSSYEQYF	TGTGCCAGCTCACCGAGCCTGGCAACAGGGGGGTCTTCCTACGAGCAGTACTTC
.	TRBV20-1	.	TRBJ1-1	CSVRWEPGAFF	TGCAGTGTTAGATGGGAGCCCGGAGCTTTCTTT
TRBD1	TRBV9	.	TRBJ2-7	CASSQQGVPYEQYF	TGTGCCAGCAGCCAGCAGGGGGTCCCCTACGAGCAGTACTTC
.	TRBV7-9	.	TRBJ2-3	CASSLDLTDTQYF	TGTGCCAGCAGCTTGGACCTCACAGATACGCAGTATTTT
.	TRBV21-1	.	TRBJ1-3	CASSKPGQARNSGWGNTIYF	TGTGCCAGCAGCAAACCCGGTCAGGCACGAAACTCCGGATGGGGAAACACCATATATTTT
TRBD1	TRBV30	.	TRBJ1-2	CAWKGKQGDYGYTF	TGTGCCTGGAAGGGGAAACAGGGGGACTATGGCTACACCTTC
.	TRBV5-1	few	TRBJ2-6	CASSPRLTNVLTF	TGCGCCAGCAGCCCCCGCTTGACCAACGTCCTGACTTTC
TRBD1	TRBV19	.	TRBJ1-2	CASSIGLPGHGTDYGYTF	TGTGCCAGTAGTATAGGTTTGCCGGGTCATGGGACAGACTATGGCTACACCTTC
.	TRBV2	.	TRBJ1-4	CASSWWGVREKLFF	TGTGCCAGCAGTTGGTGGGGGGTTAGAGAAAAACTGTTTTTT
.	TRBV27	.	TRBJ1-1	CASTPSAGRLNTEAFF	TGTGCCAGCACCCCCTCCGCCGGCAGATTGAACACTGAAGCTTTCTTT
TRBD2	TRBV6-1	.	TRBJ2-3	CASSELSGGTDTQYF	TGTGCCAGCAGTGAGTTAAGCGGGGGGACAGATACGCAGTATTTT
.	TRBV30	.	TRBJ2-1	CAWSVRAEQFF	TGTGCCTGGAGTGTACGGGCCGAGCAGTTCTTC
.	TRBV5-6	.	TRBJ2-3	CASRDLVTDTQYF	TGTGCCAGCAGGGATCTAGTCACAGATACGCAGTATTTT
.	TRBV5-1	.	TRBJ1-1	CASSFSPLDGSDTEAFF	TGCGCCAGCAGCTTTAGTCCCCTTGATGGATCGGACACTGAAGCTTTCTTT
.	TRBV7-8	.	TRBJ1-3	CASSPRGFGNTIYF	TGTGCCAGCAGTCCTAGGGGGTTTGGAAACACCATATATTTT
.	TRBV9	.	TRBJ2-3	CASSVDDRNSDTQYF	TGTGCCAGCAGCGTAGATGACAGGAACTCAGATACGCAGTATTTT
TRBD1	TRBV5-5	.	TRBJ1-6	CASSSWGQGANSPLHF	TGTGCCAGCAGCTCTTGGGGACAGGGAGCTAATTCACCCCTCCACTTT
.	TRBV19	.	TRBJ1-1	CASSIPPRFGHSIGEAFF	TGTGCCAGTAGTATACCTCCGAGATTCGGCCATTCTATCGGTGAAGCTTTCTTT
TRBD1	TRBV5-4	.	TRBJ2-7	CASSRQGASYEQYF	TGTGCCAGCAGCCGACAGGGGGCTTCCTACGAGCAGTACTTC
.	TRBV4-1	.	TRBJ1-5	CASGFQAGDSNQPQHF	TGCGCCAGCGGCTTCCAGGCTGGGGATAGCAATCAGCCCCAGCATTTT
.	TRBV2	.	TRBJ1-4	CASRENQPNHEKLFF	TGTGCCAGCAGGGAAAATCAACCGAACCATGAAAAACTGTTTTTT
.	TRBV30	.	TRBJ1-2	CASTGTDYGYTF	TGTGCCTCAACCGGGACGGACTATGGCTACACCTTC
.	TRBV14	.	TRBJ2-7	CASSQVKESEQYF	TGTGCCAGCAGCCAAGTTAAGGAGTCCGAGCAGTACTTC
.	TRBV6-1	.	TRBJ2-3	CASSEIGTPYTDTQYF	TGTGCCAGCAGTGAAATCGGAACTCCCTACACAGATACGCAGTATTTT
.	TRBV5-8	once	TRBJ1-1	CASSFTVSIGIMNTEAFF	TGTGCCAGCAGCTTTACGGTTTCGATTGGAATAATGAACACTGAAGCTTTCTTT
TRBD2	TRBV7-8	.	TRBJ2-5	CASSARTPTGGETQYF	TGTGCCAGCAGCGCCCGGACTCCTACGGGGGGAGAGACCCAGTACTTC
TRBD1	TRBV5-1	.	TRBJ1-4	CASSYETGNFAEKLFF	TGCGCCAGCAGCTATGAGACAGGGAATTTCGCAGAAAAACTGTTTTTT
.	TRBV9	.	TRBJ2-1	CASSVAGYNEQFF	TGTGCCAGCAGCGTAGCGGGCTACAATGAGCAGTTCTTC
TRBD1	TRBV10-2	.	TRBJ2-1	CASMGDRGSYTGYSEQFF	TGCGCCAGCATGGGGGACAGGGGATCGTATACAGGGTACAGTGAGCAGTTCTTC
TRBD1	TRBV13	.	TRBJ2-7	CASSLEDRGLGEQYF	TGTGCCAGCAGCTTAGAGGACAGGGGGCTAGGAGAGCAGTACTTC
TRBD1	TRBV6-5	.	TRBJ1-6	CASSYSTGPHNSPLHF	TGTGCCAGCAGTTACTCGACAGGGCCTCATAATTCACCCCTCCACTTT
TRBD1	TRBV29-1	.	TRBJ2-2	CSVDRGNTGELFF	TGCAGCGTCGACAGGGGAAACACCGGGGAGCTGTTTTTT
.	TRBV5-1	.	TRBJ2-5	CASSFGQETQYF	TGCGCCAGCAGCTTCGGCCAAGAGACCCAGTACTTC
.	TRBV5-4	once	TRBJ2-2	CASSLGPGTLNTGELFF	TGTGCCAGCAGCTTGGGTCCCGGGACACTGAACACCGGGGAGCTGTTTTTT
TRBD1	TRBV10-3	.	TRBJ2-7	CAIGYRGLTPLAYEQYF	TGTGCCATCGGTTATAGGGGGCTAACCCCGTTAGCCTACGAGCAGTACTTC
TRBD1	TRBV7-7	.	TRBJ2-7	CASSLGQGNEQYF	TGTGCCAGCAGCTTAGGACAGGGTAACGAGCAGTACTTC
TRBD2	TRBV12-5	few	TRBJ2-2	CASNRGAGELFF	TGTGCTAGTAATCGGGGGGCCGGGGAGCTGTTTTTT
.	TRBV4-1	.	TRBJ2-2	CASSQVLPNTGELFF	TGCGCCAGCAGCCAAGTCCTTCCGAACACCGGGGAGCTGTTTTTT
.	TRBV25-1	.	TRBJ1-2	CASSDRREMGYTF	TGTGCCAGCAGTGACCGACGGGAGATGGGCTACACCTTC
.	TRBV11-3	.	TRBJ2-7	CASSLTLDTEQYF	TGTGCCAGCAGCTTGACCTTAGATACCGAGCAGTACTTC
.	TRBV5-1	once	TRBJ1-2	CASSLADGLGGYTF	TGCGCCAGCAGCTTGGCCGACGGGTTGGGTGGCTACACCTTC
.	TRBV6-6	.	TRBJ2-7	CASSNGPYEQYF	TGTGCCAGCAGTAACGGGCCGTACGAGCAGTACTTC
TRBD2	TRBV6-5	.	TRBJ2-7	CASRPLAGGFHEQYF	TGTGCCAGCAGGCCACTAGCGGGGGGCTTCCACGAGCAGTACTTC
TRBD1	TRBV6-5	.	TRBJ1-5	CASRRQGTGQPQHF	TGTGCCAGCAGACGACAGGGAACGGGTCAGCCCCAGCATTTT
.	TRBV5-1	.	TRBJ1-6	CASSLFLGQTESPLHF	TGCGCCAGCAGCTTGTTCCTCGGACAGACGGAATCACCCCTCCACTTT